This T cell receptor beta chain was captured by sequencing in a study of shared clonotypes between healthy human individuals. Study-wide points: Sampling used blood alone; tissue repertoires probably differ. Some clonotypes were shared by all four sorted-subset donors, while others were not shared. The non-shared ones had lower generation probabilities than the shared ones.

This clone has a single count. Its antigen is unidentified. Recent vaccinations or acute infections were absent in the healthy HIV-negative adult donors. The CDR3 is 13 amino acids. Deletions cut 4 bases from V and 7 bases from J, with 15 bases between. Germline CDR1 reads SGHRS; CDR2 reads YFSETQ. An assay was performed, and its level was deep. Only in-frame clones appear in the TCRdb table, and some are missing; sequencing was by immunoSEQ multiplex PCR. The table records roughly 2.5 million clones, over 85% of them present only once. Sequencing was done on a sample of naive CD4+ T cells sorted from blood. The subset is: CD45RA+ positively selected. This TCR derives from a man aged 18 to 29 in good health. The chain couples TRBV5-1 to TRBJ2-7, with a possible D match to TRBD1 (6 bases). The DNA of the CDR3 is TGCGCCAGCAGCGTACAAGACAGGTTGGAGCAGTACTTC. This sequence encodes CASSVQDRLEQYF. The full variable domain, completed using reference TRBV5-1 and TRBJ2-7, is KAGVTQTPRYLIKTRGQQVTLSCSPISGHRSVSWYQQTPGQGLQFLFEYFSETQRNKGNFPGRFSGRQFSNSRSEMNVSTLELGDSALYLCASSVQDRLEQYFGPGTRLTVT.